Following are 18 T cell receptor beta chains from one sample sequenced in a study of blood T cell repertoires in COVID-19 (dated by TCRdb to 2020 to 2021). The library was made by the immunoSEQ multiplex PCR assay. In its TCRdb copy, this immuneACCESS table keeps in-frame sequences only and misses some clones. Where compared with another copy, unresolved V genes explain less than half of these, and the others have no known cause. This sample gives approximately 260,000 clones in total; around 86% of them show up just once. 9.5% to 15% of the sample lies in the top ten. The source material was peripheral blood. These receptors were obtained from a woman aged 55-69 years with active or convalescent COVID-19.

The chain uses TRBV6-5 and TRBJ1-6; 10 bases map to TRBD1. The CDR3 is made up of 13 amino acids. V lost 8 bases, J lost 10 bases, and 5 bases stayed unmatched. Germline CDR1 reads MNHEY; CDR2 reads SVGAGI. CDR3 bases: TGTGCCAGCTCCGGGACAGGGGACTCACCCCTCCACTTT. Encoded protein: CASSGTGDSPLHF.

The V gene is TRBV6-1, the J gene TRBJ1-2; TRBD1 is a possible D gene (5 bases). The CDR3 runs to 14 residues. V dropped 0 bases and J dropped 8 bases, with 13 bases sitting between them. CDR1 and CDR2 from the germline V gene are MNHNS and SASEGT. In DNA, the CDR3 is TGTGCCAGCAGTGAAGCTGCGGGGGTAGGGGGCTACACCTTC. It codes for CASSEAAGVGGYTF.

The V call is TRBV30, the J call TRBJ1-2, with a tentative D call TRBD1 (5 bases). This CDR3 is 12 amino acids long. V lost 3 bases, J lost 4 bases, and 9 bases lay in between. Germline loops: CDR1 GTSNPN, CDR2 SVGIG (reference sequence). CDR3 sequence reads: CAWRSGIYGYTF. The CDR3, as DNA: TGTGCCTGGAGGTCAGGGATCTATGGCTACACCTTC.

The chain uses TRBV18 and TRBJ1-2, with 7 bases identical to TRBD1. This CDR3 region has 14 residues. The V gene's germline CDR1 is KGHSH and CDR2 LQKENI. V shed 3 bases, J shed 1 base, and the junction held 2 bases outside the gene matches. In nucleotides, the CDR3 is TGTGCCAGCTCACCCGGGACAGTTAACTATGGCTACACCTTC. Its protein is CASSPGTVNYGYTF.

The genes are TRBV2 and TRBJ1-1; weak D call: TRBD1 (5 bases). CDR1 is SNHLY and CDR2 is FYNNEI in the germline V gene. The CDR3 runs 12 residues. V lost 4 bases to trimming and J lost 4 bases, with 7 bases between them. The CDR3 sequence: CASSGTGTEAFF. CDR3 nucleotides: TGTGCCAGCAGTGGAACAGGCACTGAAGCTTTCTTT.

The chain links TRBV19 to TRBJ1-1, with 10 bases fitting TRBD1. V shed 8 bases, J shed 10 bases, and the junction held 19 bases outside the gene matches. Germline values: CDR1 LNHDA, CDR2 SQIVND (reference sequence). This CDR3 contains 16 residues. This CDR3 reads CASYPGQGKGDRRAFF. The CDR3 DNA reads TGTGCCAGTTACCCGGGACAGGGGAAGGGGGATCGGAGAGCTTTCTTT.

This chain joins TRBV19 and TRBJ2-1, with 8 bases lining up with TRBD2. There are 16 residues in the CDR3. Germline V gene data show CDR1 as LNHDA and CDR2 as SQIVND (reference sequence). V shed 4 bases and J 0 bases; nucleotides not matched to a gene: 5. CDR3 in DNA: TGTGCCAGTAGTACCGTTAGCGGGGCCTCCTACAATGAGCAGTTCTTC. Translated, it gives CASSTVSGASYNEQFF.

The chain joins TRBV2 to TRBJ2-1, with 10 bases fitting TRBD2. Germline CDR1 reads SNHLY; CDR2 reads FYNNEI. The V and J ends lost 6 bases and 6 bases, in that order; junction bases with no gene match: 5. This CDR3 is 14 amino acids long. The CDR3 reads CASSRRLAGNEQFF. CDR3 DNA: TGTGCCAGCAGCCGTAGACTAGCGGGCAATGAGCAGTTCTTC.

The genes are TRBV10-3 and TRBJ2-7, with D unresolved. CDR3 length equals 14 residues. V dropped 2 bases and J dropped 0 bases, with 8 bases sitting between them. Germline V gives CDR1 ENHRY, CDR2 SYGVKD. The CDR3 here is CAISEGGSSYEQYF. The CDR3 coding sequence is TGTGCCATCAGTGAGGGCGGTAGCTCCTACGAGCAGTACTTC.

This rearrangement joins TRBV12-5 to TRBJ1-4, with 8 bases matching TRBD1. Germline CDR1 is LGHNT and CDR2 is FRNRAP. The CDR3 consists of 14 residues. Trimming cost V 7 bases and J 7 bases; bases outside gene matches: 8. CDR3 nucleotides: TGTGCTAGTGCCACGGACAGGGATGGTGAAAAACTGTTTTTT. Protein: CASATDRDGEKLFF.

The count of this clone is one. This rearrangement joins TRBV10-3 to TRBJ1-3; a possible D gene is TRBD1 (6 bases). The CDR3 is 12 amino acids. V gave up 9 bases and J gave up 3 bases, with 9 bases separating them. Germline CDR1 ENHRY, CDR2 SYGVKD. In DNA, the CDR3 is TGTGCCATAGGGGGGGATGGAAACACCATATATTTT. Translated, it gives CAIGGDGNTIYF.

V gene TRBV28 combines with J gene TRBJ1-4; 11 nucleotides align to TRBD1. CDR1 is MDHEN and CDR2 is SYDVKM in the germline V gene. This CDR3 region has 16 residues. J was trimmed by 7 bases and V by 10 bases; bases with no gene match: 14. The CDR3 DNA reads as TGTGCCACCCAGGGGAGGACAGGGGGCGCCTTTGAAAAACTGTTTTTT. Translating it yields CATQGRTGGAFEKLFF.

The chain couples TRBV5-4 to TRBJ2-5, with 12 bases matching TRBD1. CDR1 and CDR2 from the germline V gene are SGHNT and YYREEE (reference sequence). The CDR3 is made up of 16 amino acids. Losses at the gene ends were 0 bases for V and 3 bases for J; bases not matched to a gene: 3. This CDR3 reads CASSLGGTGGKETQYF. CDR3 nucleotides: TGTGCCAGCAGCTTGGGCGGGACAGGGGGCAAAGAGACCCAGTACTTC.

This clone was seen once. CDR3 in amino acids: CASSSPLALPMWTQYF. The CDR3, as DNA: TGTGCCAGCAGTTCCCCGCTAGCGCTGCCGATGTGGACCCAGTACTTC. The genes are TRBV6-2 or TRBV6-3 and TRBJ2-5; D perhaps matches TRBD2 (6 bases). This CDR3 contains 16 residues. V was cut by 4 bases and J by 7 bases, with 22 bases left in between. Germline loops: CDR1 MNHEY, CDR2 SVGEGT.

This clone occurred many times. The genes are TRBV7-2 and TRBJ2-1, with TRBD2 matching over 8 bases. Trimming took 1 base from V and 8 from J; bases not matched to a gene: 7. Germline V CDR1 and CDR2: SGHTA, FQGNSA. The CDR3 consists of 15 residues. The CDR3 DNA reads TGTGCCAGCAGCTTAGACCCGGGACTAGGCTATGAGCAGTTCTTC. Translating it yields CASSLDPGLGYEQFF.

This chain connects TRBV6-5 to TRBJ2-1; 8 bases are shared with TRBD2. The CDR3 runs 13 residues. Trimming removed 6 bases from V and 13 bases from J; junction bases left unmatched: 11. Germline loops: CDR1 MNHEY, CDR2 SVGAGI. The CDR3 is CASSPGGRGPQFF. CDR3 nucleotides: TGTGCCAGCAGCCCGGGGGGGCGCGGACCTCAGTTCTTC.

The V call is TRBV5-3, the J call TRBJ2-1; 11 bases are a match to TRBD2. TRBV5-3 is labeled an ORF, and its function is uncertain. V lost 4 bases to trimming and J lost 0 bases; unmatched junction nucleotides: 12. The CDR3 spans 19 residues. As DNA, the CDR3 is TGTGCCAGAAGCATGCCTTACTTGACTAGCGGGGACTCCTACAATGAGCAGTTCTTC. This codes for CARSMPYLTSGDSYNEQFF.

The rearrangement joins TRBV6-5 to TRBJ1-2, with D possibly matching TRBD1 (5 bases). The germline V gene encodes CDR1 MNHEY and CDR2 SVGAGI. Trimming stripped 5 bases from V and 2 bases from J, with 9 bases between. This CDR3 spans 13 amino acids. The CDR3 coding sequence is TGTGCCAGCAGTCCCCCAGGGAACTATGGCTACACCTTC. It codes for CASSPPGNYGYTF.